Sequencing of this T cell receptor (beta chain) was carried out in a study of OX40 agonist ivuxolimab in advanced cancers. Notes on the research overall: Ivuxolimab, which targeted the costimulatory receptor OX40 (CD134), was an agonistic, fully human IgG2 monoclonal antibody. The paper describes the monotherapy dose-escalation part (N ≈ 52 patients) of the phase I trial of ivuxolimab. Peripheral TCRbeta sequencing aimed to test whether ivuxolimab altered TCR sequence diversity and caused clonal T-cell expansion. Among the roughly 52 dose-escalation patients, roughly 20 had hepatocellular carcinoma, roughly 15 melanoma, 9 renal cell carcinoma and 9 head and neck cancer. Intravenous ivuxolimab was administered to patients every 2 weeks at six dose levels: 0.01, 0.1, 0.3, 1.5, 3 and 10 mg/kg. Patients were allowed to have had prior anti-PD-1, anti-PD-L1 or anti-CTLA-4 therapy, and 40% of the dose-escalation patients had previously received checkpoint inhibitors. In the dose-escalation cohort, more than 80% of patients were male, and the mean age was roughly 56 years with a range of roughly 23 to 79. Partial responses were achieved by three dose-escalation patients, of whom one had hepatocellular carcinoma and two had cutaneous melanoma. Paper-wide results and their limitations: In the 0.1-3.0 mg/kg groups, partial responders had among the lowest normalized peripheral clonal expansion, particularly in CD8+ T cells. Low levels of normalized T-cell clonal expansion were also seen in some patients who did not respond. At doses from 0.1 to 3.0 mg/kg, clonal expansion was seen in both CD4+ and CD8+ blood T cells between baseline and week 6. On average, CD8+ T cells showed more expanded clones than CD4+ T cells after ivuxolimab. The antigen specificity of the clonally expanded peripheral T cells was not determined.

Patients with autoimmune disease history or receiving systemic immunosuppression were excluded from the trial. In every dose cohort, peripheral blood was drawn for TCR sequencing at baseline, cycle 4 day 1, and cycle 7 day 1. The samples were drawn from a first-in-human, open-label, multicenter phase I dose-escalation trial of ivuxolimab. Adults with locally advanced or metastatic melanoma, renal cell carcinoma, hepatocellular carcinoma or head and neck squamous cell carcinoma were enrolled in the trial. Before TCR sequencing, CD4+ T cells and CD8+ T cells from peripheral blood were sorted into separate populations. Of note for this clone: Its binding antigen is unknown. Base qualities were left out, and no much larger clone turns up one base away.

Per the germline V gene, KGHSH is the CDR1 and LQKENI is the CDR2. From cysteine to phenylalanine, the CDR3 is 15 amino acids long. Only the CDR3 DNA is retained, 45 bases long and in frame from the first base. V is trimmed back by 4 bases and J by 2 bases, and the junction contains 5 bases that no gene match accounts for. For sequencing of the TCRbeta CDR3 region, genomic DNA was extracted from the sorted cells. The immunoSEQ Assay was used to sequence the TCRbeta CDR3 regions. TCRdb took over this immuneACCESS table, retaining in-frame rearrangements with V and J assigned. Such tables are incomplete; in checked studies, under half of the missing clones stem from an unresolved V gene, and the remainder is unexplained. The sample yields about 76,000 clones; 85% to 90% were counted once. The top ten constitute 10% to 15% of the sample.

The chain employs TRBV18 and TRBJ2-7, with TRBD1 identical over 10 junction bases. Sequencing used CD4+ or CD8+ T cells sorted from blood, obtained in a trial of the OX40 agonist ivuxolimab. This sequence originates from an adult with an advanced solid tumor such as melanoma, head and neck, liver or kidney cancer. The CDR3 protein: CASSLTGTGAYEQYF. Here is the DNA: TGTGCCAGCTCACTAACCGGGACAGGGGCCTACGAGCAGTACTTC.